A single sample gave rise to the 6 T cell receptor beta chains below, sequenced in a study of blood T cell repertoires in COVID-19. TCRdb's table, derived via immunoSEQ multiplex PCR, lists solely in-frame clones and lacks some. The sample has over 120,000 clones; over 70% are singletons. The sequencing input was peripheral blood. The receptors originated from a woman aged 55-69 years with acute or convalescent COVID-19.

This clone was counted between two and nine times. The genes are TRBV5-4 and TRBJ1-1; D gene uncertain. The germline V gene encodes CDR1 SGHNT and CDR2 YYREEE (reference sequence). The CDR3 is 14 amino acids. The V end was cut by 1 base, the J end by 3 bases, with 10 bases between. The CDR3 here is CASSLSGGDTEAFF. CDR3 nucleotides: TGTGCCAGCAGCTTGTCCGGCGGGGACACTGAAGCTTTCTTT.

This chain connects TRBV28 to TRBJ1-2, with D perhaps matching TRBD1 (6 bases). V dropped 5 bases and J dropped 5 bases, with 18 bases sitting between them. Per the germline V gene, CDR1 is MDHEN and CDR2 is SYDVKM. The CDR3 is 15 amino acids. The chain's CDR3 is CASSKSGARGYGYTF. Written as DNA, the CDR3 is TGTGCCAGCAGTAAATCAGGGGCCCGAGGGTATGGCTACACCTTC.

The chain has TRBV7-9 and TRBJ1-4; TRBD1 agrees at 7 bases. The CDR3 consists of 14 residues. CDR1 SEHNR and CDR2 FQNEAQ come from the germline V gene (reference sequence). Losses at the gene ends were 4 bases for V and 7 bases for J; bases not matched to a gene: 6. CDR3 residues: CASSWGQGVEKLFF. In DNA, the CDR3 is TGTGCCAGCAGCTGGGGGCAGGGGGTTGAAAAACTGTTTTTT.

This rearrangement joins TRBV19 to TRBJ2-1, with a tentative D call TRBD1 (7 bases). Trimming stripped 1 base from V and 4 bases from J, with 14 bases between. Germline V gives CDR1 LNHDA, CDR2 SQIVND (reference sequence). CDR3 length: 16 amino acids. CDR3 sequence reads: CASSIGEGGQYNEQFF. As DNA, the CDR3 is TGTGCCAGTAGTATAGGCGAGGGGGGACAGTACAATGAGCAGTTCTTC.

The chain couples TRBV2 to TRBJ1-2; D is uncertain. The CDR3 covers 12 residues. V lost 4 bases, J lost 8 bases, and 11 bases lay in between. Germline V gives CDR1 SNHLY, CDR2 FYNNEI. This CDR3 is CASSGLSAGYTF. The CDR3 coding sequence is TGTGCCAGCAGTGGACTGTCGGCGGGCTACACCTTC.

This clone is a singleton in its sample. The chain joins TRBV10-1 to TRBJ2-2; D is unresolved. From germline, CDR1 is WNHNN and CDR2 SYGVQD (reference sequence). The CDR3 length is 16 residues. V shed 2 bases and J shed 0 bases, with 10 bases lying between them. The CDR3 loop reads CASSEIVATNTGELFF. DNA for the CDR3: TGCGCCAGCAGTGAGATCGTAGCTACGAACACCGGGGAGCTGTTTTTT.